The rows below give T cell receptor beta chains drawn from one sample of a study of brain metastases from non-small cell lung cancer. Using immunoSEQ multiplex PCR, the repertoire was profiled, and TCRdb retains in-frame clones only, with some absent. This sample yields about 2,000 clones, of which 75% to 90% are seen a single time; 11% belongs to the top ten. The sequencing sample was made of tumor-adjacent normal tissue. These receptors originate from a donor at least 40 years old with non-small cell lung cancer. CDR3s include the opening cysteine and the closing phenylalanine or tryptophan. The order of the fields is clone size, D gene, J gene, CDR3 length, V gene, CDR3 DNA, CDR3 protein. The D gene is left open where the match is weak. Clone size is given for some rows only: seen once, a few or many times, or a class if the clone is expanded.

clone_size: once
d_call: -
j_call: TRBJ1-1
cdr3_length: 12
v_call: TRBV6-1
cdr3_nt: TGTACCAGCAGTGAAGTCGGGGGAGAAGCTTTCTTT
cdr3_aa: CTSSEVGGEAFF

clone_size: once
d_call: -
j_call: TRBJ2-1
cdr3_length: 13
v_call: TRBV6-6
cdr3_nt: TGTGCCGTAAGCCGAGACAGCTACAATGAGCAGTTCTTC
cdr3_aa: CAVSRDSYNEQFF

clone_size: -
d_call: TRBD2
j_call: TRBJ2-3
cdr3_length: 16
v_call: TRBV7-9
cdr3_nt: TGTGCCAGCAGCCCTCTGACTAGCAGGGGCACAGATACGCAGTATTTT
cdr3_aa: CASSPLTSRGTDTQYF

clone_size: -
d_call: -
j_call: TRBJ2-3
cdr3_length: 14
v_call: TRBV5-4
cdr3_nt: TGTGCCAGCAGCGCGGAACCAGGCACAGATACGCAGTATTTT
cdr3_aa: CASSAEPGTDTQYF

clone_size: -
d_call: TRBD1
j_call: TRBJ2-5
cdr3_length: 16
v_call: TRBV3-1/TRBV3-2
cdr3_nt: TGTGCCAGCAGCCAAGGGGACAGGGGGTACCAAGAGACCCAGTACTTC
cdr3_aa: CASSQGDRGYQETQYF

clone_size: -
d_call: -
j_call: TRBJ2-7
cdr3_length: 14
v_call: TRBV5-1
cdr3_nt: TGTGCCAGCAGCTTGGAAGGGAGAAACTACGAGCAGTACTTC
cdr3_aa: CASSLEGRNYEQYF

clone_size: -
d_call: TRBD1
j_call: TRBJ2-1
cdr3_length: 15
v_call: TRBV7-6
cdr3_nt: TGTGCCAGCAGCTCCAGACAGGGGAGCTACAATGAGCAGTTCTTC
cdr3_aa: CASSSRQGSYNEQFF

clone_size: few
d_call: -
j_call: TRBJ2-7
cdr3_length: 19
v_call: TRBV21-1
cdr3_nt: TGTGCCAGCAGCAAACGGACCTGTTTGGGATTTACAACCCTCTACGAGCAGTACTTC
cdr3_aa: CASSKRTCLGFTTLYEQYF

clone_size: -
d_call: TRBD1
j_call: TRBJ1-5
cdr3_length: 14
v_call: TRBV30
cdr3_nt: TGTGCCTGGAGTGTAGGGGGGACAGGTGTGACCCAGCATTTT
cdr3_aa: CAWSVGGTGVTQHF

clone_size: -
d_call: -
j_call: TRBJ2-1
cdr3_length: 13
v_call: TRBV14
cdr3_nt: TGTGCCAGCAGCAACCGGAACTGGGTCCTGCAGTTCTTC
cdr3_aa: CASSNRNWVLQFF